The 9 T cell receptor beta chains given below trace back to one sample, sequenced in a study of vaccination and CD4 T cells after COVID-19. Time point: late sampling 161 to 241 days after vaccination in a few convalescent patients. Indicated treatment: roughly 11-day PBMC culture with coronavirus spike peptide pools or control peptides (ViraFEST assay). The Oncomine TCR Beta short-read assay generated sequence data from the DNA of cultured CD4+ T cells. TCRdb re-called the PCR reads with MiXCR, one entry per CDR3 protein. Of roughly 20,000 distinct CDR3 sequences in the sample, less than 40% were seen once. No antigens are known for them. Material: CD4+ T cells from blood, cultured in vitro, obtained about 7 months after SARS-CoV-2 vaccination. All receptors derive from a human donor who had recovered from COVID-19.

This clonotype was seen only a few times. The chain has TRBV27 and TRBJ2-5; 8 bases agree with TRBD1. This CDR3 has 15 residues. V lost 5 bases, J lost 2 bases, and 7 bases stayed unmatched. CDR1 and CDR2 from the germline V gene are MNHEY and SMNVEV (reference sequence). CDR3 loop: CASSPRTGKQETQYF. CDR3 bases: TGTGCCAGCAGTCCCCGGACAGGGAAACAAGAGACCCAGTACTTC.

The rearrangement uses TRBV20-1 and TRBJ2-1, with TRBD2 matching over 8 bases. The CDR3 has 15 amino acids. Germline V gene lookup returns CDR1 DFQATT and CDR2 SNEGSKA (reference sequence). Trimming cost V 2 bases and J 5 bases; bases outside gene matches: 8. The CDR3 DNA reads as TGCAGTGCTAGAAAGGGTACTAGCGGAAACAATGAGCAGTTCTTC. This gives the protein CSARKGTSGNNEQFF.

This clonotype was seen just once. One end of the junction varies from germline; a read error may be responsible. This chain links TRBV20-1 with TRBJ2-2; D is tentatively TRBD1 or TRBD2 (6 bases each). The germline gives CDR1 DFQATT, CDR2 SNEGSKA (reference sequence). This CDR3 comprises 16 residues. CDR3 in amino acids: CSARGTGSGPAGGLFF. The CDR3 DNA reads TGCAGTGCTAGAGGCACAGGGAGTGGGCCTGCCGGGGGGCTGTTTTTT.

Only a few counts were recorded for this clonotype. The chain uses TRBV6-5 and TRBJ1-6; D is possibly TRBD1 (5 bases). With 2 bases removed from V and 5 bases from J, the gap between germline ends came to 16 bases. Germline V gene sequence: CDR1 MNHEY, CDR2 SVGAGI. There are 17 residues in the CDR3. CDR3 DNA sequence: TGTGCCAGCAGTTACCGAAGGACACTGACTGATAATTCACCCCTCCACTTT. Protein sequence: CASSYRRTLTDNSPLHF.

This clonotype came up once. The chain carries TRBV28 and TRBJ2-1; TRBD1 matches 8 bases. Trimming at V came to 6 bases and at J to 6 bases, leaving 10 bases not matched to a gene. Per the germline V gene, CDR1 is MDHEN and CDR2 is SYDVKM. The length of the CDR3 is 15 residues. In DNA, the CDR3 is TGTGCCAGCAGCCCGGCCAGGGGGCATGGCAATGAGCAGTTCTTC. This codes for CASSPARGHGNEQFF.

This clonotype was seen only a few times. This rearrangement joins TRBV15 to TRBJ2-7; 9 nucleotides align to TRBD2. Germline loops: CDR1 LNHNV, CDR2 YYDKDF (reference sequence). The CDR3 has 16 residues. Losses at the gene ends were 1 base for V and 2 bases for J; bases not matched to a gene: 6. CDR3 sequence reads: CATSRGGREGTYEQYF. CDR3 sequence (DNA): TGTGCCACCAGCAGAGGCGGGCGGGAGGGGACCTACGAGCAGTACTTC.

The chain has TRBV28 and TRBJ1-3; 7 positions match TRBD1. Trimming took 6 bases from V and 0 from J; bases not matched to a gene: 8. Germline values: CDR1 MDHEN, CDR2 SYDVKM. CDR3 length equals 16 residues. In nucleotides, the CDR3 is TGTGCCAGCAGAGCCGGGACAGTGAGCTCTGGAAACACCATATATTTT. This codes for CASRAGTVSSGNTIYF. The full variable domain, with the rest looked up from reference TRBV28 and TRBJ1-3, is DVKVTQSSRYLVKRTGEKVFLECVQDMDHENMFWYRQDPGLGLRLIYFSYDVKMKEKGDIPEGYSVSREKKERFSLILESASTNQTSMYLCASRAGTVSSGNTIYFGEGSWLTVV.

This clonotype has more than one count but fewer than ten. This rearrangement joins TRBV7-3 to TRBJ2-5; TRBD2 aligns across 8 bases. The CDR3 extends over 15 amino acids. Germline V gives CDR1 SGHTA, CDR2 FQGTGA. J was trimmed by 5 bases and V by 4 bases; bases with no gene match: 9. The CDR3 DNA reads as TGTGCCAGCAGCTCCAGGGGCGGGAGGTTGGAGACCCAGTACTTC. Its translation: CASSSRGGRLETQYF.

The chain carries TRBV6-5 and TRBJ1-5; D is ambiguous. V was trimmed by 2 bases and J by 1 base, leaving 21 bases between them. The CDR3 sequence is 19 residues long. In germline, CDR1 is MNHEY, CDR2 SVGAGI. The CDR3 nucleotides read TGTGCCAGCAGTTACGTAGCTTGGTCGTCAAAAATCAGCAATCAGCCCCAGCATTTT. It codes for CASSYVAWSSKISNQPQHF.